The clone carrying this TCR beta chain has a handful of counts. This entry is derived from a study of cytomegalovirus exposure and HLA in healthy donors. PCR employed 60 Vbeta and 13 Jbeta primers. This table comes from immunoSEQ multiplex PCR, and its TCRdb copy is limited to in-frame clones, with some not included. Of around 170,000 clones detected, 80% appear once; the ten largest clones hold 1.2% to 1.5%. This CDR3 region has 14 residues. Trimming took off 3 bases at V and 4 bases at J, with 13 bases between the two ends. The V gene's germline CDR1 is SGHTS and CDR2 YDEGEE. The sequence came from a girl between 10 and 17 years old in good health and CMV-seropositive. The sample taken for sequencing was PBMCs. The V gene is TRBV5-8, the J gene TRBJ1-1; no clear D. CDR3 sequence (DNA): TGTGCCAGCAGCTCCCGTAGAGGAAGCACTGAAGCTTTCTTT. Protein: CASSSRRGSTEAFF. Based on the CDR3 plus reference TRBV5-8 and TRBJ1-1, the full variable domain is EAGVTQSPTHLIKTRGQQATLRCSPISGHTSVYWYQQALGLGLQFLLWYDEGEERNRGNFPPRFSGRQFPNYSSELNVNALELEDSALYLCASSSRRGSTEAFFGQGTRLTVV.